One TCR beta chain is described in this entry. Assignment of participants to cohorts was predicated upon participant-reported clinical history. These data belong to a study of blood T cell repertoires in COVID-19. As for the study in general: The samples span acute and convalescent COVID-19 from the United States, Italy and Spain.

Original data processing: Using reference gene primer amplification, nucleated cell counts were estimated. Assay: immunoSEQ multiplex PCR; the TCRdb copy retains only in-frame clones and omits some. For V, J and clone size, that table is used; D and trimming come from the DNA. Of roughly 250,000 clones in the sample, 80% to 90% were seen once. The CDR3 is 14 amino acids. Germline CDR1 reads LGHDT; CDR2 reads YNNKEL (reference sequence). The germline V and J ends were trimmed by 0 bases and 0 bases, with 4 bases remaining between them. The clonotype comes from a woman between 25 and 40 years old with acute COVID-19. Sequenced material: PBMCs or T cells enriched from blood (not recorded which). The V gene is TRBV3-1 (or the pseudogene TRBV3-2), the J gene TRBJ2-3; no clear D gene. The chain's CDR3 is CASSQDPSTDTQYF. The CDR3 DNA sequence: TGTGCCAGCAGCCAAGATCCTAGCACAGATACGCAGTATTTT.